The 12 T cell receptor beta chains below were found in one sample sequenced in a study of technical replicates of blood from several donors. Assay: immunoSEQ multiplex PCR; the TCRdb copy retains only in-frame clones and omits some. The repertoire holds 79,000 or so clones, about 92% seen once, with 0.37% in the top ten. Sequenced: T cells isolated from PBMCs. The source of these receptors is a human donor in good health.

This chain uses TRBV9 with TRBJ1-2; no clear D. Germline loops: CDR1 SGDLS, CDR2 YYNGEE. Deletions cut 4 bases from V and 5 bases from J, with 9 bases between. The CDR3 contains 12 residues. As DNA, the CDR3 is TGTGCCAGCAGCCCGGGGTTGTATGGCTACACCTTC. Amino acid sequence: CASSPGLYGYTF.

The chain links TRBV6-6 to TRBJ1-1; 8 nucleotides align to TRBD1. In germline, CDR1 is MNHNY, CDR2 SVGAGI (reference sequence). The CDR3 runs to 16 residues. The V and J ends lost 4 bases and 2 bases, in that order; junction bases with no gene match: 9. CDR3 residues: CASSSIPGGFNTEAFF. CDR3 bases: TGTGCCAGCAGTTCGATCCCAGGGGGCTTTAACACTGAAGCTTTCTTT.

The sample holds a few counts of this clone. CDR3 loop: CASSLDRSVSSANTEAFF. DNA of the CDR3: TGTGCCAGCAGCTTAGATCGGAGTGTATCCTCAGCGAACACTGAAGCTTTCTTT. J is TRBJ1-1 and V is TRBV11-2, with D unclear. This CDR3 contains 18 residues. Trimming left V 0 bases short and J 1 base short, with 18 bases between. Germline CDR1 reads SGHAT; CDR2 reads FQNNGV.

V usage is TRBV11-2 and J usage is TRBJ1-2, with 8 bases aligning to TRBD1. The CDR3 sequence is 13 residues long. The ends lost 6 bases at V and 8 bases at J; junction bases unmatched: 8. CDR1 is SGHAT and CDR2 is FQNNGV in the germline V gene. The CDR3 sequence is CASSPTGAGGYTF. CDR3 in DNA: TGTGCCAGCAGTCCGACAGGGGCGGGAGGCTACACCTTC.

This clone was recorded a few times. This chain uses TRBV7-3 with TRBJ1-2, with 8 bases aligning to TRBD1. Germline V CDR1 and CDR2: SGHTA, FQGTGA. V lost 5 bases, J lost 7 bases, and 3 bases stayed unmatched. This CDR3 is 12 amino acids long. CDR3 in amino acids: CASSPDRGGYTF. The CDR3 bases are TGTGCCAGCAGCCCCGACAGGGGTGGCTACACCTTC.

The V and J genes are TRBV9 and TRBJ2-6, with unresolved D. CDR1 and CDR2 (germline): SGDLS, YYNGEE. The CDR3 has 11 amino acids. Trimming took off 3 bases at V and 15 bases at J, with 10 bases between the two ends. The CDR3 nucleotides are TGTGCCAGCAGCGGAAAGCTTCCCCTGACTTTC. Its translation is CASSGKLPLTF.

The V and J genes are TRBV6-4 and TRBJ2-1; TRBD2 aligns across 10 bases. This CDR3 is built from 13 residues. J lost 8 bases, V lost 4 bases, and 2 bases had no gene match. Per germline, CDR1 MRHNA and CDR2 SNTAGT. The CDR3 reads CASSVAGGYEQFF. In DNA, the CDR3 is TGTGCCAGCAGTGTAGCGGGAGGATATGAGCAGTTCTTC.

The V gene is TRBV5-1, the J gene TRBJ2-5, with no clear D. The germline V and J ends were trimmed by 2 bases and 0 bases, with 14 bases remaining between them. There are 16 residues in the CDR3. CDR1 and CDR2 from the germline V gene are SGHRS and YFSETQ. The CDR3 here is CASSFMIDSYQETQYF. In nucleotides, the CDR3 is TGCGCCAGCAGCTTTATGATAGATTCTTACCAAGAGACCCAGTACTTC. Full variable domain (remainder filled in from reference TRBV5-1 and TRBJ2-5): KAGVTQTPRYLIKTRGQQVTLSCSPISGHRSVSWYQQTPGQGLQFLFEYFSETQRNKGNFPGRFSGRQFSNSRSEMNVSTLELGDSALYLCASSFMIDSYQETQYFGPGTRLLVL.

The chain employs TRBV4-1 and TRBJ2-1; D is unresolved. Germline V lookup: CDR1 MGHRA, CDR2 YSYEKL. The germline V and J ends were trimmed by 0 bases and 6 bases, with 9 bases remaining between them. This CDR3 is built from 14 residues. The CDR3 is CASSQDTNPNEQFF. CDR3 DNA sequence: TGCGCCAGCAGCCAAGATACTAACCCCAATGAGCAGTTCTTC.

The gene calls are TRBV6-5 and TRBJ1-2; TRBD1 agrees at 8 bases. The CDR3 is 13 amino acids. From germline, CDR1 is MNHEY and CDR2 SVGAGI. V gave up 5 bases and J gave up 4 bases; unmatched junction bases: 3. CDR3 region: CASSITGGYGYTF. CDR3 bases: TGTGCCAGCAGTATCACAGGGGGCTATGGCTACACCTTC.

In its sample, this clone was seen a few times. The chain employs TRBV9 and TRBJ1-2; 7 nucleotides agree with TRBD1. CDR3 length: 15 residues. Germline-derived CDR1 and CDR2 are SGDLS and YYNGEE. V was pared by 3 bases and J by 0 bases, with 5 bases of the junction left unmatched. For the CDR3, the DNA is TGTGCCAGCAGCGCCAGGGACAGAGCTAACTATGGCTACACCTTC. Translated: CASSARDRANYGYTF.

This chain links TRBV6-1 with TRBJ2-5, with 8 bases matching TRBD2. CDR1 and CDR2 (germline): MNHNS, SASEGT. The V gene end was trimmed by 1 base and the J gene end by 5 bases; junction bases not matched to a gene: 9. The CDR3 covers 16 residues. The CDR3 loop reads CASSEVTSGSWETQYF. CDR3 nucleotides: TGTGCCAGCAGTGAAGTGACAAGCGGGAGCTGGGAGACCCAGTACTTC.